The T cell receptor beta chain under discussion was sequenced for a study of cytomegalovirus exposure and HLA in healthy donors. Study overall: Tens of millions of unique TCRs, all from HLA-typed donors, were included in an early release of the data. Among the roughly 400 genotyped donors, 70% to 85% were placed in the Caucasian-associated ancestry cluster. Study results and caveats: With later analysis, a missense DCLRE1C variant became linked to TCR beta V- and J-gene trimming. TRBV6-2, TRBV6-3 and some other V segments were excluded as indistinguishable.

About this clone itself: Its antigen is not known.

There are 16 residues in the CDR3. Trimming removed 10 bases from V and 0 bases from J, with 22 bases in between. Germline assignment: CDR1 LNHDA and CDR2 SQIVND (reference sequence). The PCR contained 60 Vbeta and 13 Jbeta primers. Sequencing used immunoSEQ multiplex PCR; TCRdb keeps in-frame clones, though not all of them. Here the sample spans about 140,000 clones, 65% to 85% being singletons. The specimen sequenced was PBMCs. This receptor was taken from a woman aged 40 to 50 in good health and CMV-seropositive. This rearrangement joins TRBV19 to TRBJ2-7; possibly TRBD1 for D (6 bases). In DNA form, the CDR3 reads TGTGCCACTAGCCGCACAGGGCCTATGGTCTCCTACGAGCAGTACTTC. It is translated as CATSRTGPMVSYEQYF. The full variable domain, its missing parts supplied by reference TRBV19 and TRBJ2-7, is DGGITQSPKYLFRKEGQNVTLSCEQNLNHDAMYWYRQDPGQGLRLIYYSQIVNDFQKGDIAEGYSVSREKKESFPLTVTSAQKNPTAFYLCATSRTGPMVSYEQYFGPGTRLTVT.